A selection of T cell receptor beta chains follows, all from one sample in a study of shared clonotypes between healthy human individuals. The data were produced by immunoSEQ multiplex PCR, yet TCRdb's version contains in-frame clones alone and is incomplete. This sample carries about 710,000 clones, 73% of them seen once, and the ten largest clones take around 2%. Sequenced sample: memory CD4+ T cells sorted from blood. The receptors come from a woman in her twenties or thirties in good health. Both conserved end residues are part of each CDR3. A D gene is named only where the DNA matches it firmly. Size values are once, few and many counts, or a class for expanded clones, and some rows have none.

>TRBJ1-5|once|TRBV7-2|.
CASSSRRRLNQPQHF
TGTGCCAGCAGCTCTAGAAGACGGCTCAATCAGCCCCAGCATTTT
>TRBJ1-5|.|TRBV21-1|.
CASNKNDRDGQPQHF
TGTGCCAGCAACAAAAACGATAGGGATGGTCAGCCCCAGCATTTT
>TRBJ1-2|.|TRBV27|.
CASSFLSGVGEGYTF
TGTGCCAGCAGTTTTTTGTCGGGGGTTGGAGAGGGCTACACCTTC
>TRBJ2-2|.|TRBV28|.
CASSLFRGPGELFF
TGTGCCAGCAGTCTCTTCCGTGGACCCGGGGAGCTGTTTTTT
>TRBJ2-1|.|TRBV4-2|.
CASSRRRASYNEQFF
TGTGCCAGCAGCCGTAGGCGGGCCTCCTACAATGAGCAGTTCTTC
>TRBJ2-7|once|TRBV28|.
CASKGSGPSYEQYF
TGTGCCAGCAAAGGGTCAGGGCCTTCCTACGAGCAGTACTTC
>TRBJ2-5|many|TRBV5-1|TRBD1
CASSYGQGVAQETQYF
TGCGCCAGCAGCTACGGACAGGGGGTAGCCCAAGAGACCCAGTACTTC
>TRBJ2-7|.|TRBV11-3|TRBD1
CASSSGQGFHEQYF
TGTGCCAGCAGCTCGGGACAGGGCTTCCACGAGCAGTACTTC
>TRBJ2-4|.|TRBV5-1|.
CASSFGTQKNIQYF
TGCGCCAGCAGCTTTGGAACACAGAAAAACATTCAGTACTTC
>TRBJ1-5|.|TRBV9|.
CASSVDPRGQPQHF
TGTGCCAGCAGCGTAGATCCCCGAGGGCAGCCCCAGCATTTT
>TRBJ2-5|.|TRBV4-1|TRBD2
CASSPGLAGGLQTQYF
TGCGCCAGCAGCCCGGGACTAGCGGGAGGATTGCAGACCCAGTACTTC
>TRBJ2-3|.|TRBV13|.
CASSTAQGADTQYF
TGTGCCAGCAGCACCGCCCAGGGTGCAGATACGCAGTATTTT
>TRBJ1-1|.|TRBV7-9|.
CASSPGLLEAFF
TGTGCCAGCAGCCCCGGGCTCCTTGAAGCTTTCTTT
>TRBJ1-4|.|TRBV6-5|.
CASSGTVNEKLFF
TGTGCCAGCAGTGGGACGGTTAATGAAAAACTGTTTTTT
>TRBJ2-7|.|TRBV11-2|TRBD1
CASSLQGALGEQYF
TGTGCCAGCAGCTTACAGGGGGCCTTGGGAGAGCAGTACTTC
>TRBJ1-3|.|TRBV30|TRBD1
CAWSRARQGAGNTIYF
TGTGCCTGGTCCCGGGCCCGACAGGGGGCTGGAAACACCATATATTTT
>TRBJ2-1|.|TRBV29-1|TRBD1
CSVVRPGGMRKRGYNEQFF
TGCAGCGTTGTCCGGCCAGGGGGCATGAGAAAAAGGGGGTACAATGAGCAGTTCTTC
>TRBJ2-7|.|TRBV28|.
CASLPELVLRSYEQYF
TGTGCCAGCCTCCCCGAACTAGTTTTAAGGTCCTACGAGCAGTACTTC
>TRBJ1-4|once|TRBV2|.
CASRRQENEKLFF
TGTGCCAGCAGGCGGCAGGAAAATGAAAAACTGTTTTTT
>TRBJ1-1|once|TRBV27|TRBD1
CASSPDRGRAEAFF
TGTGCCAGCAGCCCTGACAGGGGTCGCGCTGAAGCTTTCTTT
>TRBJ2-7|once|TRBV6-5|.
CASSYSQMTYEQYF
TGTGCCAGCAGTTATTCACAGATGACCTACGAGCAGTACTTC
>TRBJ2-7|.|TRBV5-4|TRBD2
CASSLVLAGGIEQYF
TGTGCCAGCAGCTTGGTTCTAGCGGGAGGGATCGAGCAGTACTTC
>TRBJ2-3|.|TRBV28|.
CASSPSWGSYTDTQYF
TGTGCCAGCAGTCCCTCATGGGGATCCTACACAGATACGCAGTATTTT
>TRBJ1-1|.|TRBV28|.
CASSLFPGRGNTEAFF
TGTGCCAGCAGTTTATTCCCGGGGAGGGGGAACACTGAAGCTTTCTTT
>TRBJ2-1|.|TRBV27|.
CASSLRGMVLYNEQFF
TGTGCCAGCAGTTTACGAGGGATGGTACTCTACAATGAGCAGTTCTTC
>TRBJ2-7|once|TRBV11-2|TRBD1
CASSSRDRGMYEQYF
TGTGCCAGCAGCTCCCGGGACAGGGGTATGTACGAGCAGTACTTC
>TRBJ2-7|.|TRBV5-1|.
CASSLPEPNEAYEQYF
TGCGCCAGCAGCTTACCGGAGCCTAATGAAGCCTACGAGCAGTACTTC
>TRBJ1-5|.|TRBV19|.
CASKKATAGYSNQPQHF
TGTGCCAGTAAAAAAGCGACAGCGGGATATAGCAATCAGCCCCAGCATTTT
>TRBJ1-1|.|TRBV28|TRBD1
CASIPYVGQDTEAFF
TGTGCCAGCATACCATATGTTGGACAGGACACTGAAGCTTTCTTT
>TRBJ2-7|.|TRBV13|TRBD1
CASSPGQALEYEQYF
TGTGCCAGCAGTCCGGGACAGGCATTGGAATACGAGCAGTACTTC
>TRBJ2-7|many|TRBV7-6|TRBD1
CASSLVQGASFGEQYF
TGTGCCAGCAGCTTAGTACAGGGGGCTAGCTTTGGGGAGCAGTACTTC
>TRBJ2-2|.|TRBV9|.
CASKWGPNTGELFF
TGTGCCAGCAAGTGGGGCCCGAACACCGGGGAGCTGTTTTTT
>TRBJ1-5|.|TRBV28|TRBD1
CASWGTDYSNQPQHF
TGTGCCAGTTGGGGGACAGATTATAGCAATCAGCCCCAGCATTTT
>TRBJ1-1|few|TRBV30|TRBD1
CALVRGQVWQYTEAFF
TGTGCCCTGGTACGTGGACAGGTTTGGCAGTACACTGAAGCTTTCTTT
>TRBJ2-5|.|TRBV30|.
CAWSVGGRETQYF
TGTGCCTGGAGTGTCGGGGGGCGAGAGACCCAGTACTTC
>TRBJ2-7|.|TRBV11-2|TRBD2
CASSSRLAGGRQQYF
TGTGCCAGCAGCTCAAGACTAGCGGGAGGCCGTCAGCAGTACTTC
>TRBJ2-7|once|TRBV5-1|.
CASSLAKGGPYEQYF
TGCGCCAGCAGCTTGGCCAAAGGGGGGCCTTACGAGCAGTACTTC
>TRBJ2-7|.|TRBV11-2|TRBD1
CASRSDRDNTYEQYF
TGTGCCAGCAGATCTGACAGGGATAATACCTACGAGCAGTACTTC
>TRBJ2-7|.|TRBV6-5|.
CASSYSSQGGYEQYF
TGTGCCAGCAGTTACTCTTCGCAGGGGGGCTACGAGCAGTACTTC
>TRBJ2-7|.|TRBV6-6|TRBD2
CASSLPLAGEREQYF
TGTGCCAGCAGCTTACCACTAGCGGGAGAGCGGGAGCAGTACTTC
>TRBJ1-1|.|TRBV10-3|TRBD1
CAISEGTVNYEAFF
TGTGCCATCAGTGAGGGGACAGTGAATTATGAAGCTTTCTTT
>TRBJ2-7|.|TRBV6-5|TRBD2
CASSYSGLAGGLEQYF
TGTGCCAGCAGTTACTCCGGACTAGCGGGAGGACTCGAGCAGTACTTC
>TRBJ2-7|.|TRBV27|TRBD2
CASSTTGTSGRELYF
TGTGCCAGCAGCACAACCGGGACTAGCGGGAGAGAGTTGTACTTC
>TRBJ1-2|.|TRBV2|.
CASSLGGVNYGYTF
TGTGCCAGCAGCCTGGGGGGGGTTAACTATGGCTACACCTTC
>TRBJ2-7|.|TRBV6-5|.
CASSYSDVGNSYEQYF
TGTGCCAGCAGTTACTCCGACGTTGGCAACTCCTACGAGCAGTACTTC